By share, the clone carrying this T cell receptor (beta chain) counts as medium-sized. The entry originates in a study of blood T cell repertoires in COVID-19. With V trimmed by 5 bases and J by 4 bases, 6 bases remained unmatched. Germline values: CDR1 SGHVS, CDR2 FQNEAQ. The CDR3 is made up of 16 amino acids. Clones were read by immunoSEQ multiplex PCR, and TCRdb kept only the in-frame ones, dropping some. Among 85,000 to 90,000 clones listed, around 93% were seen once. The sequence came from a human donor with active COVID-19. The donor label of this sample is uncertain. The rearrangement links TRBV7-8 to TRBJ2-2, with 11 positions matching TRBD1. Material for sequencing was peripheral blood. As DNA, the CDR3 is TGTGCCAGCAGCACGGACAGGGGGCCCGGCACCGGGGAGCTGTTTTTT. This translates into CASSTDRGPGTGELFF.